This note documents a single T cell receptor (beta chain) sequence. The antigen is not known. The sample belongs to a study of blood T cells in healthy people across ages. Each individual donor underwent a draw of about 11 milliliters of peripheral blood. Per-sample yields of isolated PBMCs were at least 6.5 million. Through a sample-barcoded 5' primer and a J-beta primer mix, a second PCR was run for roughly 6 to 12 cycles. TCRdb analysed the 5' RACE reads with MiXCR anew, one entry per CDR3 protein. The sample gives 380,000 or so distinct CDR3 sequences, roughly half of which show up once; 51% is in the top ten. Study results and caveats: Without sorted subsets, naive and antigen-experienced compartments could not be conclusively compared. Compared with aged donors, long-lived donors showed fewer expanded clones, suggesting selection.

The CDR3 has 15 residues. V is TRBV21-1 and J is TRBJ2-1; the tabulated D call, TRBD2, remains unverified against the DNA. TRBV21-1 is classified as a pseudogene. Specimen: blood. The sequence derives from a man aged 60 to 75 in good health. The CDR3 DNA sequence: TGTGCCAGCCTCCTAGGGACTACCCACTACAATGAGCAGTTCTTC. It specifies CASLLGTTHYNEQFF.